These 29 T cell receptor beta chains were all obtained from the same sample, sequenced in a study of cytomegalovirus exposure and HLA in healthy donors. Only in-frame clones appear in the TCRdb table, and some are missing; sequencing was by immunoSEQ multiplex PCR. The table records about 55,000 clones, over 75% of them present only once. Sequences were obtained from PBMCs. These receptors were obtained from a man between 18 and 29 years old in good health and CMV-seronegative.

The V and J genes are TRBV5-4 and TRBJ2-5, with TRBD2 matching 8 bases. J gave up 5 bases and V 4 bases, and 10 bases lay outside the gene matches. The germline V gene encodes CDR1 SGHNT and CDR2 YYREEE (reference sequence). The CDR3 covers 15 residues. The CDR3 nucleotides are TGTGCCAGCAGCGTTGGGGCGGGGGGCGGCGAGACCCAGTACTTC. It encodes CASSVGAGGGETQYF.

The genes are TRBV18 and TRBJ1-5, with D possibly matching TRBD1 (5 bases). The CDR3 extends over 13 amino acids. V was clipped by 5 bases and J by 9 bases, with 14 bases between them. Germline V lookup: CDR1 KGHSH, CDR2 LQKENI. The CDR3 region is CASSGDSGWPQHF. As DNA, the CDR3 is TGTGCCAGCTCAGGGGACTCCGGGTGGCCCCAGCATTTT. Full variable domain (missing parts from reference TRBV18 and TRBJ1-5): NAGVMQNPRHLVRRRGQEARLRCSPMKGHSHVYWYRQLPEEGLKFMVYLQKENIIDESGMPKERFSAEFPKEGPSILRIQQVVRGDSAAYFCASSGDSGWPQHFGDGTRLSIL.

V gene TRBV10-3 combines with J gene TRBJ2-1; tentatively, D is TRBD1 (6 bases). Germline V lookup: CDR1 ENHRY, CDR2 SYGVKD. The CDR3 consists of 13 residues. V dropped 5 bases and J dropped 4 bases, with 9 bases sitting between them. The CDR3 DNA follows: TGTGCCATCAGTAAGGACAGTTACAATGAGCAGTTCTTC. As protein: CAISKDSYNEQFF.

The chain has TRBV28 and TRBJ2-7; 10 bases line up with TRBD1. Germline V gives CDR1 MDHEN, CDR2 SYDVKM. The CDR3 totals 15 residues. With 4 bases clipped from V and 3 bases from J, the junction kept 6 bases outside the gene matches. CDR3 nucleotides: TGTGCCAGCAGTTCCTGGACAGGGGGGGTCTACGAGCAGTACTTC. Protein product: CASSSWTGGVYEQYF. Based on the CDR3 plus reference TRBV28 and TRBJ2-7, the full variable domain is DVKVTQSSRYLVKRTGEKVFLECVQDMDHENMFWYRQDPGLGLRLIYFSYDVKMKEKGDIPEGYSVSREKKERFSLILESASTNQTSMYLCASSSWTGGVYEQYFGPGTRLTVT.

The chain has TRBV28 and TRBJ1-1; 7 nucleotides line up with TRBD1. The CDR3 sequence is 12 residues long. Germline V CDR1 and CDR2: MDHEN, SYDVKM. The J segment lost 8 bases and the V segment lost 0 bases, leaving 0 bases of the junction unmatched. CDR3 protein: CASSLWDREAFF. CDR3 nucleotides: TGTGCCAGCAGTTTATGGGACAGGGAAGCTTTCTTT.

The chain links TRBV27 to TRBJ1-2; TRBD1 matches 7 bases. The CDR3 runs 17 residues. J was trimmed by 6 bases and V by 0 bases; bases with no gene match: 13. CDR1 and CDR2 (germline): MNHEY, SMNVEV (reference sequence). The CDR3 spells CASSLSYSTGYLNGYTF. The CDR3 DNA is TGTGCCAGCAGTTTATCTTATTCGACAGGGTATCTGAATGGCTACACCTTC.

The gene calls are TRBV7-2 and TRBJ2-7, with 8 nucleotides matching TRBD1. Germline values: CDR1 SGHTA, CDR2 FQGNSA. The ends lost 7 bases at V and 2 bases at J; junction bases unmatched: 7. The CDR3 length is 14 residues. The CDR3 DNA follows: TGTGCCAGCATCTTCGGGACAGGACCCTACGAGCAGTACTTC. Translation: CASIFGTGPYEQYF. Using reference TRBV7-2 and TRBJ2-7 for the parts outside the CDR3, the full variable domain is GAGVSQSPSNKVTEKGKDVELRCDPISGHTALYWYRQSLGQGLEFLIYFQGNSAPDKSGLPSDRFSAERTGGSVSTLTIQRTQQEDSAVYLCASIFGTGPYEQYFGPGTRLTVT.

The chain is built from TRBV10-1 and TRBJ2-7; 9 nucleotides align to TRBD2. This CDR3 is 15 amino acids long. Looked up from germline, CDR1 is WNHNN and CDR2 is SYGVQD (reference sequence). Trimming removed 4 bases from V and 6 bases from J; junction bases left unmatched: 10. CDR3 region: CASSGAGTSFFEQYF. CDR3 bases: TGCGCCAGCAGTGGAGCCGGGACTAGCTTCTTCGAGCAGTACTTC.

V and J are TRBV6-1 and TRBJ2-7; D is perhaps TRBD2 (7 bases). The CDR3 is 15 amino acids. Germline V gives CDR1 MNHNS, CDR2 SASEGT. V was trimmed by 6 bases and J by 2 bases, leaving 17 bases between them. The DNA of the CDR3 is TGTGCCAGCAGCCCCTGGGAGGGGGGAGCCTACGAGCAGTACTTC. Its protein product is CASSPWEGGAYEQYF.

V and J are TRBV18 and TRBJ1-1; 7 nucleotides line up with TRBD1. The CDR3 extends over 14 amino acids. Germline assignment: CDR1 KGHSH and CDR2 LQKENI. Losses at the gene ends were 6 bases for V and 0 bases for J; bases not matched to a gene: 4. Here the CDR3 reads CASSPTGVNTEAFF. In DNA form, the CDR3 reads TGTGCCAGCTCGCCTACAGGGGTGAACACTGAAGCTTTCTTT.

The chain employs TRBV28 and TRBJ2-1, with 7 bases lining up with TRBD2. Germline assignment: CDR1 MDHEN and CDR2 SYDVKM. This CDR3 region has 16 residues. The V and J ends lost 6 bases and 7 bases, in that order; junction bases with no gene match: 15. CDR3 sequence (DNA): TGTGCCAGCAGCCGCCCCCGGACTAGGAGGAGGAATGAGCAGTTCTTC. Translation: CASSRPRTRRRNEQFF.

The chain uses TRBV6-1 and TRBJ1-2; D remains unclear. The CDR3 length is 13 residues. Germline CDR1 and CDR2: MNHNS and SASEGT. V lost 8 bases and J 7 bases, leaving 17 bases between the germline ends. The CDR3 DNA sequence: TGTGCCAGCGCGGAGGGTTACCGGCGTGGCTACACCTTC. This sequence encodes CASAEGYRRGYTF.

The J gene is TRBJ2-7, the V gene TRBV6-1; D is undetermined. Trimming cost V 4 bases and J 0 bases, with 16 bases left between them. The CDR3 contains 16 residues. The germline V gene has CDR1 MNHNS and CDR2 SASEGT. The CDR3 bases are TGTGCCAGCAGTGCCCGCCAGCGCTCGAGCTCCTACGAGCAGTACTTC. Its translation: CASSARQRSSSYEQYF.

The chain has TRBV19 and TRBJ2-3, with 7 bases aligning to TRBD1. There are 13 residues in the CDR3. The J segment lost 2 bases and the V segment lost 6 bases, leaving 2 bases of the junction unmatched. Germline CDR1 LNHDA, CDR2 SQIVND (reference sequence). CDR3 in DNA: TGTGCCAGTAGCGACAGGGACACAGATACGCAGTATTTT. It encodes CASSDRDTDTQYF.

V and J are TRBV28 and TRBJ2-7; D is perhaps TRBD2 (5 bases). V was trimmed by 7 bases and J by 6 bases, leaving 22 bases between them. CDR1 is MDHEN, CDR2 SYDVKM, per germline. The CDR3 length is 15 residues. DNA of the CDR3: TGTGCCAGCAACCCCACTGGCGGGTTCGTCAGCGAGCAGTACTTC. Protein product: CASNPTGGFVSEQYF.

This chain uses TRBV6-1 with TRBJ1-1; TRBD1 is a possible D gene (5 bases). The CDR3 spans 14 residues. The germline gives CDR1 MNHNS, CDR2 SASEGT. Trimming shortened V by 4 bases and J by 6 bases, and 15 bases separated the two germline ends. CDR3 amino acids: CASSARDSASEAFF. The CDR3 DNA is TGTGCCAGCAGTGCTAGAGACAGTGCGTCTGAAGCTTTCTTT.

This clone was seen a single time. The chain has TRBV11-3 and TRBJ2-1; 14 positions agree with TRBD2. Germline V CDR1 and CDR2: SGHNT, YENEEA. The junction had 13 bases not matched to a gene; V was cut back by 6 bases and J by 12 bases. The CDR3 covers 16 residues. DNA of the CDR3: TGTGCCAGCAGTGCCACCGGGACTAGCGGGAGCATGGTGCAGTTCTTC. It specifies CASSATGTSGSMVQFF.

The chain carries TRBV7-6 and TRBJ2-5, with D unclear. V lost 3 bases and J 2 bases, leaving 7 bases between the germline ends. Looked up from germline, CDR1 is SGHVS and CDR2 is FNYEAQ. The CDR3 is 13 amino acids. The CDR3 reads CASSFSRQETQYF. CDR3 DNA sequence: TGTGCCAGCAGCTTCTCCCGGCAAGAGACCCAGTACTTC. Using reference TRBV7-6 and TRBJ2-5 for the parts outside the CDR3, the full variable domain is GAGVSQSPRYKVTKRGQDVALRCDPISGHVSLYWYRQALGQGPEFLTYFNYEAQQDKSGLPNDRFSAERPEGSISTLTIQRTEQRDSAMYRCASSFSRQETQYFGPGTRLLVL.

The chain links TRBV5-1 to TRBJ2-7; 8 bases line up with TRBD1. Trimming at V came to 2 bases and at J to 7 bases, leaving 8 bases not matched to a gene. The germline CDR1 and CDR2 sequences are SGHRS and YFSETQ. CDR3 length: 14 residues. The CDR3 nucleotides are TGCGCCAGCAGCTTAACAGGGGGTCCCTGGGAGCAGTACTTC. It encodes CASSLTGGPWEQYF.

The sample holds a few counts of this clone. This chain uses TRBV2 with TRBJ1-5; D call uncertain. V was pared by 2 bases and J by 4 bases, with 9 bases between. Germline CDR1 reads SNHLY; CDR2 reads FYNNEI. The CDR3 sequence is 14 residues long. The CDR3 spells CASSERRSNQPQHF. For the CDR3, the DNA is TGTGCCAGCAGTGAAAGGAGGAGTAATCAGCCCCAGCATTTT.

The chain has TRBV6-5 and TRBJ2-7, with a weak D call TRBD2 (5 bases). Germline assignment: CDR1 MNHEY and CDR2 SVGAGI. The CDR3 runs 13 residues. The V end was cut by 4 bases, the J end by 4 bases, with 11 bases between. Here the CDR3 DNA reads TGTGCCAGCAGTTGGAGGTACGGGTACGAGCAGTACTTC. Protein: CASSWRYGYEQYF.

The CDR3 here is CASSLIRGSQGVAYEQYF. The CDR3 DNA is TGTGCCAGCAGTTTGATTAGAGGGTCCCAGGGGGTAGCCTACGAGCAGTACTTC. This rearrangement joins TRBV28 to TRBJ2-7, with 7 nucleotides matching TRBD1. Germline CDR1 and CDR2: MDHEN and SYDVKM. The ends lost 3 bases at V and 2 bases at J; junction bases unmatched: 16. The CDR3 spans 18 residues.

The chain combines TRBV7-9 with TRBJ2-1; the match to TRBD2 covers 11 bases. The germline V gene has CDR1 SEHNR and CDR2 FQNEAQ (reference sequence). The CDR3 length is 15 residues. The junction had 3 bases not matched to a gene; V was cut back by 5 bases and J by 3 bases. The CDR3 sequence is CASSGSGRVYNEQFF. The CDR3 DNA is TGTGCCAGCAGCGGTAGCGGGAGGGTCTACAATGAGCAGTTCTTC.

The chain uses TRBV2 and TRBJ2-5, with 8 bases identical to TRBD2. The CDR3 is 13 residues long. The ends lost 8 bases at V and 5 bases at J; junction bases unmatched: 7. CDR1 SNHLY and CDR2 FYNNEI come from the germline V gene. The CDR3 sequence is CASWGSGTETQYF. The CDR3 DNA is TGTGCCAGCTGGGGTAGCGGGACGGAGACCCAGTACTTC.

V gene TRBV2 combines with J gene TRBJ1-2, with TRBD1 matching 8 bases. This CDR3 has 14 residues. Looked up from germline, CDR1 is SNHLY and CDR2 is FYNNEI. V shed 3 bases, J shed 5 bases, and the junction held 5 bases outside the gene matches. This CDR3 reads CASSENQGAYGYTF. Written as DNA, the CDR3 is TGTGCCAGCAGTGAGAATCAGGGGGCTTATGGCTACACCTTC.

This chain links TRBV28 with TRBJ2-3, with D hard to call. The V end lost 3 bases, the J end lost 5 bases, and 3 bases lay between the germline ends. Germline V lookup: CDR1 MDHEN, CDR2 SYDVKM. This CDR3 region has 11 residues. The CDR3 DNA sequence: TGTGCCAGCAGTTTGAGAGATACGCAGTATTTT. Translation: CASSLRDTQYF.

V is TRBV2 and J is TRBJ1-1; D ambiguous. The germline V and J ends were trimmed by 1 base and 3 bases, with 9 bases remaining between them. Germline V lookup: CDR1 SNHLY, CDR2 FYNNEI. The CDR3 extends over 14 amino acids. This CDR3 reads CASSEESSHTEAFF. The CDR3 nucleotides are TGTGCCAGCAGTGAAGAATCTAGCCACACTGAAGCTTTCTTT.

The chain is built from TRBV28 and TRBJ1-2; 10 nucleotides match TRBD1. Germline CDR1 reads MDHEN; CDR2 reads SYDVKM. The J segment lost 14 bases and the V segment lost 6 bases, leaving 6 bases of the junction unmatched. This CDR3 contains 11 residues. The CDR3 spells CASSWDRGSTF. The CDR3, as DNA: TGTGCCAGCAGCTGGGACAGGGGTTCGACCTTC.

J is TRBJ2-3 and V is TRBV9, with 7 positions matching TRBD2. The germline V gene has CDR1 SGDLS and CDR2 YYNGEE. The CDR3 is 14 residues long. V was pared by 3 bases and J by 7 bases, with 8 bases of the junction left unmatched. The DNA of the CDR3 is TGTGCCAGCAGCGATGCGGGAGCGCCGAATACGCAGTATTTT. Amino acids: CASSDAGAPNTQYF.